This T cell receptor beta chain was documented in a study of beta chain features in type 1 diabetes. The isolated RNA, all of it, was reverse transcribed, so expressed TCRB transcripts were what got sequenced. Method: immunoSEQ multiplex PCR; TCRdb's copy keeps in-frame clones and lacks some. The data hold 350,000 to 450,000 clones, with roughly 16% observed a single time. The germline V gene has CDR1 SGDLS and CDR2 YYNGEE. Trimming removed 0 bases from V and 7 bases from J, with 11 bases in between. The CDR3 loop spans 14 amino acids. The clonotype was recovered from a woman between 18 and 29 years old in good health. The specimen was naive CD4+ T cells from blood. The chain recombines TRBV9 with TRBJ2-1, with D possibly being TRBD2 (5 bases). In DNA form, the CDR3 reads TGTGCCAGCAGCGTAGAGGCTAGCAGGAATGAGCAGTTCTTC. Amino acid sequence: CASSVEASRNEQFF.